The 24 T cell receptor beta chains in this list originate from one sample, sequenced in a study of cytomegalovirus exposure and HLA in healthy donors. Primers included in the PCR were 60 Vbeta and 13 Jbeta primers. Repertoires were generated with immunoSEQ multiplex PCR, while TCRdb's copy carries only in-frame clones and drops some. The sample has tens of thousands of clones; roughly 80% are singletons. The sequenced material came from PBMCs. The receptors were sampled from a woman between 45 and 65 years old in good health and CMV-seropositive.

The chain uses TRBV10-1 and TRBJ2-7, with a weak D call TRBD1 (6 bases). CDR3 size: 14 residues. Looked up from germline, CDR1 is WNHNN and CDR2 is SYGVQD (reference sequence). The V end lost 5 bases, the J end lost 2 bases, and 13 bases lay between the germline ends. The CDR3 nucleotides are TGCGCCAGCAGTCCCCGACAGGCGCCCTACGAGCAGTACTTC. Translation: CASSPRQAPYEQYF.

The chain employs TRBV5-1 and TRBJ1-4, with TRBD1 matching over 10 bases. The length of the CDR3 is 15 residues. V lost 2 bases, J lost 6 bases, and 4 bases stayed unmatched. Per the germline V gene, CDR1 is SGHRS and CDR2 is YFSETQ. The DNA of the CDR3 is TGCGCCAGCAGCTTTTCCGGGACAGGGGATGAAAAACTGTTTTTT. Its protein product is CASSFSGTGDEKLFF.

V is TRBV11-1 and J is TRBJ2-4; TRBD1 matches 11 bases. Unmatched junction bases numbered 2, after V lost 5 bases and J lost 14 bases. Germline CDR1 SGHAT, CDR2 FQDESV (reference sequence). The CDR3 totals 11 residues. As DNA, the CDR3 is TGTGCCAGCAGCAAGGGACAGGGGGAGTACTTC. Translation: CASSKGQGEYF.

The V gene is TRBV10-3, the J gene TRBJ2-2, with a possible D match to TRBD1 (5 bases). Germline loops: CDR1 ENHRY, CDR2 SYGVKD. V dropped 4 bases and J dropped 7 bases, with 22 bases sitting between them. CDR3 length equals 17 residues. The DNA of the CDR3 is TGTGCCATCAGTGGGGGCCTAGGGATTAGGTTCGGCGGGGAGCTGTTTTTT. Amino acids: CAISGGLGIRFGGELFF.

The chain recombines TRBV28 with TRBJ1-2; no definite D call. Deletions cut 6 bases from V and 5 bases from J, with 7 bases between. The germline V gene encodes CDR1 MDHEN and CDR2 SYDVKM. This CDR3 has 11 residues. The CDR3 nucleotides are TGTGCCAGCAGCAGAAAGTATGGCTACACCTTC. It translates to CASSRKYGYTF.

This chain links TRBV6-5 with TRBJ1-1; a weak D match, TRBD1 (6 bases). The CDR3 spans 11 residues. Trimming stripped 8 bases from V and 2 bases from J, with 6 bases between. Germline V gives CDR1 MNHEY, CDR2 SVGAGI. The CDR3 reads CASGGNTEAFF. CDR3 nucleotide sequence: TGTGCCAGCGGGGGCAACACTGAAGCTTTCTTT.

The rearrangement joins TRBV19 to TRBJ1-1; a weak D match, TRBD1 (5 bases). Germline-derived CDR1 and CDR2 are LNHDA and SQIVND (reference sequence). V was clipped by 3 bases and J by 5 bases, with 16 bases between them. This CDR3 has 15 residues. CDR3 in DNA: TGTGCCAGTAGTATCGATCTGCAGGGCTCGACTGAAGCTTTCTTT. This translates into CASSIDLQGSTEAFF.

CDR3 sequence reads: CATRRVGNYGYTF. In DNA form, the CDR3 reads TGTGCCACAAGGCGGGTGGGTAACTATGGCTACACCTTC. This chain connects TRBV10-3 to TRBJ1-2; no definite D call. Germline values: CDR1 ENHRY, CDR2 SYGVKD. The CDR3 length is 13 residues. The V end was cut by 10 bases, the J end by 1 base, with 13 bases between.

The chain recombines TRBV19 with TRBJ2-3; no definite D call. V lost 2 bases and J 0 bases, leaving 9 bases between the germline ends. Per germline, CDR1 LNHDA and CDR2 SQIVND (reference sequence). The CDR3 sequence is 15 residues long. The CDR3 DNA sequence: TGTGCCAGTAGTATAAGGAGTGGAAGCACAGATACGCAGTATTTT. Translating gives CASSIRSGSTDTQYF.

This clone was observed once. The rearrangement links TRBV10-1 to TRBJ2-5; TRBD2 aligns across 8 bases. CDR1 is WNHNN, CDR2 SYGVQD, per germline (reference sequence). This CDR3 has 15 residues. The ends lost 3 bases at V and 1 base at J; junction bases unmatched: 4. The CDR3 nucleotides read TGCGCCAGCAGTGATCAAGCGGGAGTCCAAGAGACCCAGTACTTC. Its translation: CASSDQAGVQETQYF.

The chain combines TRBV19 with TRBJ1-1; D is perhaps TRBD1 (6 bases). V lost 5 bases, J lost 5 bases, and 12 bases lay in between. The CDR3 covers 13 residues. Germline V gene lookup returns CDR1 LNHDA and CDR2 SQIVND (reference sequence). The CDR3 is CASSLQGTTEAFF. The DNA for the CDR3 is TGTGCCAGTAGTCTCCAGGGGACGACTGAAGCTTTCTTT. Full variable domain (rest looked up from reference TRBV19 and TRBJ1-1): DGGITQSPKYLFRKEGQNVTLSCEQNLNHDAMYWYRQDPGQGLRLIYYSQIVNDFQKGDIAEGYSVSREKKESFPLTVTSAQKNPTAFYLCASSLQGTTEAFFGQGTRLTVV.

V gene TRBV5-6 combines with J gene TRBJ2-7; D unclear. Germline values: CDR1 SGHDT, CDR2 YYEEEE. The CDR3 sequence is 13 residues long. V lost 2 bases to trimming and J lost 6 bases, with 12 bases between them. The CDR3 DNA is TGTGCCAGCAGCTTACTGTTAGCAAGCGAGCAGTACTTC. Translated: CASSLLLASEQYF.

This clone was seen more than once but under ten times. The chain carries TRBV28 and TRBJ2-7; D is unclear. The CDR3 sequence is 13 residues long. CDR1 and CDR2 from the germline V gene are MDHEN and SYDVKM. Trimming removed 4 bases at V and 2 bases at J, with 9 bases between. CDR3 region: CASSSSGTYEQYF. DNA for the CDR3: TGTGCCAGCAGTTCCAGTGGTACCTACGAGCAGTACTTC.

The chain couples TRBV5-6 to TRBJ1-5, with 9 bases aligning to TRBD1. This CDR3 is built from 15 residues. The V gene end was trimmed by 4 bases and the J gene end by 3 bases; junction bases not matched to a gene: 5. The germline gives CDR1 SGHDT, CDR2 YYEEEE. The CDR3 spells CASSKGQGLNQPQHF. CDR3 in DNA: TGTGCCAGCAGCAAGGGACAGGGACTCAATCAGCCCCAGCATTTT.

This clone was detected only a few times. V is TRBV28 and J is TRBJ2-1; 7 bases are shared with TRBD1. V lost 5 bases, J lost 7 bases, and 5 bases stayed unmatched. Germline assignment: CDR1 MDHEN and CDR2 SYDVKM. This CDR3 is 13 amino acids long. DNA of the CDR3: TGTGCCAGCAGTGTATACAGGGGAAATGAGCAGTTCTTC. Translated, it gives CASSVYRGNEQFF.

The chain recombines TRBV5-1 with TRBJ2-1; 14 nucleotides line up with TRBD2. There are 18 residues in the CDR3. Per germline, CDR1 SGHRS and CDR2 YFSETQ. Trimming took 0 bases from V and 9 from J; bases not matched to a gene: 11. CDR3 nucleotides: TGCGCCAGCAGCTTGGGTACGATCGGGACTAGCGGGAGAGGTGAGCAGTTCTTC. As protein: CASSLGTIGTSGRGEQFF. Complete variable domain (other parts from reference TRBV5-1 and TRBJ2-1): KAGVTQTPRYLIKTRGQQVTLSCSPISGHRSVSWYQQTPGQGLQFLFEYFSETQRNKGNFPGRFSGRQFSNSRSEMNVSTLELGDSALYLCASSLGTIGTSGRGEQFFGPGTRLTVL.

The J gene is TRBJ2-6, the V gene TRBV4-1; no clear D gene. Germline-derived CDR1 and CDR2 are MGHRA and YSYEKL. The CDR3 runs to 15 residues. V lost 5 bases to trimming and J lost 0 bases, with 8 bases between them. CDR3 loop: CASSDGFSGANVLTF. The CDR3 region has the DNA TGCGCCAGCAGCGACGGGTTCTCTGGGGCCAACGTCCTGACTTTC.

This sequence joins TRBV14 and TRBJ2-5, with a tentative D call TRBD2 (6 bases). Germline lookup yields CDR1 SGHDN and CDR2 FVKESK. The CDR3 is 14 amino acids. The germline V and J ends were trimmed by 3 bases and 1 base, with 9 bases remaining between them. CDR3 sequence reads: CASSHWGGQETQYF. The DNA of the CDR3 is TGTGCCAGCAGCCACTGGGGAGGCCAAGAGACCCAGTACTTC.

This chain links TRBV10-3 with TRBJ2-1; 14 nucleotides line up with TRBD2. The CDR3 length is 14 residues. V dropped 6 bases and J dropped 7; count of bases not matched to a gene: 2. CDR1 is ENHRY and CDR2 is SYGVKD in the germline V gene. The CDR3: CAIRGTSGSNEQFF. The CDR3 bases are TGTGCCATCAGGGGGACTAGCGGGAGTAATGAGCAGTTCTTC.

This clone appeared a few times. The V call is TRBV10-3, the J call TRBJ2-2; TRBD2 agrees at 7 bases. The CDR3 sequence is 13 residues long. The junction had 5 bases not matched to a gene; V was cut back by 7 bases and J by 6 bases. CDR1 and CDR2 (germline): ENHRY, SYGVKD. The CDR3 DNA follows: TGTGCCATCACTGGGGGACTACCCGGGGAGCTGTTTTTT. Encoded protein: CAITGGLPGELFF.

J is TRBJ2-2 and V is TRBV30, with 9 bases fitting TRBD2. The CDR3 spans 14 residues. CDR1 is GTSNPN and CDR2 is SVGIG in the germline V gene (reference sequence). Trimming cost V 2 bases and J 6 bases; bases outside gene matches: 4. CDR3 DNA sequence: TGTGCCTGGAGTCCTAGCGGGATGGCCGGGGAGCTGTTTTTT. Translation: CAWSPSGMAGELFF.

This clone turned up a few times. This same CDR3 is encoded by further DNA sequences in the sample. The rearrangement joins TRBV9 to TRBJ1-1; 7 nucleotides agree with TRBD1. Germline V CDR1 and CDR2: SGDLS, YYNGEE. The CDR3 is 13 residues long. V was clipped by 2 bases and J by 5 bases; unmatched bases: 3. The CDR3 DNA follows: TGTGCCAGCAGCGTTGACAGGGATACTGAAGCTTTCTTT. This translates into CASSVDRDTEAFF.

The rearrangement links TRBV2 to TRBJ2-5; tentatively, D is TRBD1 (6 bases). Germline V gives CDR1 SNHLY, CDR2 FYNNEI. V was trimmed by 8 bases and J by 2 bases, leaving 12 bases between them. CDR3 length equals 13 residues. The CDR3 here is CASGRGQQETQYF. The CDR3 DNA sequence: TGTGCCAGCGGAAGGGGACAACAAGAGACCCAGTACTTC.

This clone was counted a few times. J is TRBJ2-4 and V is TRBV6-1; TRBD1 matches at 8 bases. J gave up 9 bases and V 3 bases, and 19 bases lay outside the gene matches. CDR3 length: 18 amino acids. Germline V gene data show CDR1 as MNHNS and CDR2 as SASEGT. CDR3 amino acids: CASSDNGQGVGTSLIQYF. For the CDR3, the DNA is TGTGCCAGCAGTGATAATGGACAGGGTGTGGGGACTTCGCTCATTCAGTACTTC.